The clone carrying this TCR beta chain was seen only a few times. Its antigen is as yet unknown. This record comes from a study of T cells in localized non-small cell lung cancer. TCRdb's table, derived via immunoSEQ multiplex PCR, lists solely in-frame clones and lacks some. This sample has about 24,000 clones, with roughly 87% found just once. Study findings and constraints: Multi-region tumor sequencing was not done, so intratumor heterogeneity could not be excluded.

The sequence came from a male donor at least 60 years old with stage I squamous cell lung carcinoma. The sequenced sample was peripheral blood, obtained before any cancer treatment.

As DNA, the CDR3 is TGTGCCAGCAGCTTAGACGGGGGGGAAGTCTACGAGCAGTACTTC. This codes for CASSLDGGEVYEQYF. The V call is TRBV7-6, the J call TRBJ2-7; 8 bases map to TRBD2. This CDR3 has 15 amino acids. V lost 1 base and J lost 3; bases outside the gene matches: 5. Per the germline V gene, CDR1 is SGHVS and CDR2 is FNYEAQ.